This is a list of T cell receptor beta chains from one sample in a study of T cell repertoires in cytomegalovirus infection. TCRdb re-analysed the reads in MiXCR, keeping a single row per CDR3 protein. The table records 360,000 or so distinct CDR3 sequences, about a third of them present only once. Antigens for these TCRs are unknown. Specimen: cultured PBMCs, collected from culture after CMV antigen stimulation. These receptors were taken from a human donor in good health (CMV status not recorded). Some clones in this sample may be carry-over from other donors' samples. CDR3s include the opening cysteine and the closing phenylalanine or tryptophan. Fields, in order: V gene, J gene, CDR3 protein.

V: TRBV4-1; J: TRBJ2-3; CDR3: CASSQETETDTQYF
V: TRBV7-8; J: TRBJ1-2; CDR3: CASSLEAGSNYGYTF
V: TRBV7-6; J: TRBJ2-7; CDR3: CASSLEQITYEQYF
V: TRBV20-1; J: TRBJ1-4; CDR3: CSASATQGGKLFF
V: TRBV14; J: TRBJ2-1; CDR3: CASRPGLAGGNEQFF
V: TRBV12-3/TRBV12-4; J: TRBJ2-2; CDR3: CASSLARRLASNTGELFF
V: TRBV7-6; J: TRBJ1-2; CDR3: CACTSRGRGYGYTF
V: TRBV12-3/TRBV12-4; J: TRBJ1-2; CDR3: CASSFLGAGYTF
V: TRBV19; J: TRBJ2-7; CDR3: CASSTFSDRGRYEQYF
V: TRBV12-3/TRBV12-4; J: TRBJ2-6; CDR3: CASYDLSGANVLTF
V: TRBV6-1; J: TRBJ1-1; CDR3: CASSPDSTEAFF
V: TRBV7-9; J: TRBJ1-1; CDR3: CASSSPALSNTEAFF
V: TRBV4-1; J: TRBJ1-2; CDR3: CASSQGVRGEDGYTF
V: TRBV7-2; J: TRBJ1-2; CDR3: CASSLWAGGESGYTF
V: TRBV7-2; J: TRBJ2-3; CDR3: CASSPNFGRGTDTQYF
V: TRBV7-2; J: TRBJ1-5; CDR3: CASSGTGYNQPQHF
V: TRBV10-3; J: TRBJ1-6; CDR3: CAIRGGQFNNSPLHF
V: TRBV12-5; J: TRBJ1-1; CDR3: CASGLAGGTGNTEAFF
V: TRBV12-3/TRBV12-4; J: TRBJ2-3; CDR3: CASRTTSGNTDTQYF
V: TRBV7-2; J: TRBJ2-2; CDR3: CASSPRTSGRTQPNTGELFF
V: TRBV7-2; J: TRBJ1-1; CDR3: CASSLLGGGTEAFF
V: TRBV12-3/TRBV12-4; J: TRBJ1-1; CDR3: CASSLVRAEAFF
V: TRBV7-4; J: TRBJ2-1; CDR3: CASSDTSGSWYEQFF
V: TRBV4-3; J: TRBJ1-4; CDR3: CASSQDITDNEKLFF
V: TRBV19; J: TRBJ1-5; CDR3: CASRQGGGIQPQHF
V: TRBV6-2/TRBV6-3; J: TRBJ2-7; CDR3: CASSYSILRERGEQYF
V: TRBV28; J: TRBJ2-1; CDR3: CASTTPNYYNEQFF
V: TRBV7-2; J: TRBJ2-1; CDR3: CASSLVTSGVNNEQFF
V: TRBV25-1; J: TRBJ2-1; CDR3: CASGGRVSEQFF
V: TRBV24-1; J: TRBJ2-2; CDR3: CATSDSARTSGNTGELFF
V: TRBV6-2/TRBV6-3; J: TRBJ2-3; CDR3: CASSYRTSGRLTDTQYF
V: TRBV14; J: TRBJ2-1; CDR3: CASSQVTAYNEQFF
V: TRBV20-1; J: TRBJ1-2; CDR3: CSAREGAQTTRDYTF
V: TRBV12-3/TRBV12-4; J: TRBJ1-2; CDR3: CASSFKVGYGYTF
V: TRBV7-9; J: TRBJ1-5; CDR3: CASSLISGALGQPQHF
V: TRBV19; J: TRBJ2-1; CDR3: CASVSGGYNEQFF
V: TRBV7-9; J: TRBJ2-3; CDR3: CASSRGTSGTDTQYF
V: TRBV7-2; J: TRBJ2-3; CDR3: CASSPMGDTQYF
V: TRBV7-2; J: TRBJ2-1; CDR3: CASSGGLAPYNEQFF
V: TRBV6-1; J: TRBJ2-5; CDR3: CASRQGYQETQYF
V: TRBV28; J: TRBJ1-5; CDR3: CASSLGRWGNQPQHF
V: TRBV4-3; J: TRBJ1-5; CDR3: CASSLGFGVDQPQHF
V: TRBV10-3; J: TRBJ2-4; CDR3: CAISEAGTGTKIQYF
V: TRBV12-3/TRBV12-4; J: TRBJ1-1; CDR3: CASSFGFTEAFF
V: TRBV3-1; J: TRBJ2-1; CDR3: CASSQASVDEQFF
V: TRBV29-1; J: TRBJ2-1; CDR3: CSVRGLANGSYNEQFF
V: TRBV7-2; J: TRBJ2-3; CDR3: CASSSGHTDTQYF
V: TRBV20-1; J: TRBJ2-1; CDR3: CSASPASGSPNEQFF
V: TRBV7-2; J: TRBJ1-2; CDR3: CASSLALLFSGYTF
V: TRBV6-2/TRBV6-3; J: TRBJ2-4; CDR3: CASLGAKNIQYF
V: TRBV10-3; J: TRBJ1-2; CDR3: CAISESGGYTF
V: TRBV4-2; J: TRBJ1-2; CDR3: CASSQSTGVGGYTF
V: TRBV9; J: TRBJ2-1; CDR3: CASSVGGRGRINEQFF
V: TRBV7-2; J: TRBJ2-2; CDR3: CASGPRGNTGELFF
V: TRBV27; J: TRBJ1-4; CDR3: CASSLFSRGTENEKLFF
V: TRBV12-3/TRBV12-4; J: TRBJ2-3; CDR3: CASSLSGPRSTDTQYF
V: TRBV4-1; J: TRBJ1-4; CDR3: CASSQVVWLGGPEKLFF
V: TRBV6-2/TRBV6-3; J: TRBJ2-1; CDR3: CASSRDTTRTYNEQFF